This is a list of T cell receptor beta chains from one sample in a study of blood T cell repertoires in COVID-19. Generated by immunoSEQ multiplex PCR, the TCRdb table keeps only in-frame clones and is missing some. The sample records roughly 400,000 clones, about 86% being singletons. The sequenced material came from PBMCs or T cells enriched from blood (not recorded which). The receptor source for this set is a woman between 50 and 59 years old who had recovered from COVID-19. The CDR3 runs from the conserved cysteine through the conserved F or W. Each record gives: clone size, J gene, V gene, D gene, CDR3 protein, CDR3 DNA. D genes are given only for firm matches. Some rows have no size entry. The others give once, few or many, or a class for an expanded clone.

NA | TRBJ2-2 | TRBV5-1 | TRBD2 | CASSLVGRLAENTGELFF | TGCGCCAGCAGCTTGGTTGGCCGACTAGCGGAGAACACCGGGGAGCTGTTTTTT
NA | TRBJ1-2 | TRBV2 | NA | CASSVGDWAHGYTF | TGTGCCAGCAGTGTGGGGGACTGGGCGCATGGCTACACCTTC
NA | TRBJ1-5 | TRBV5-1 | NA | CASSLWGYQPQHF | TGCGCCAGCAGCTTGTGGGGCTACCAGCCCCAGCATTTT
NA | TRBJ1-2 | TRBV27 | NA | CASGSPWSDYGYTF | TGTGCCAGCGGCTCCCCGTGGAGTGACTATGGCTACACCTTC
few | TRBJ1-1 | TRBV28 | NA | CASSPTYVGTEAFF | TGTGCCAGCAGTCCGACATACGTGGGCACTGAAGCTTTCTTT
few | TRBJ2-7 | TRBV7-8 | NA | CASSHGMGGSYEQYF | TGTGCCAGCAGCCACGGTATGGGGGGATCCTACGAGCAGTACTTC
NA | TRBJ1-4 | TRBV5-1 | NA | CASSSTGSTGKLFF | TGCGCCAGCAGCTCAACAGGGTCTACCGGAAAACTGTTTTTT
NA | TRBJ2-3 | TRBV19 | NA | CATMTTWTDTQYF | TGTGCCACTATGACTACTTGGACAGATACGCAGTATTTT
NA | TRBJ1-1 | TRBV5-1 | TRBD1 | CASSLRTGRGTEAFF | TGCGCCAGCAGCTTGCGGACAGGGCGGGGCACTGAAGCTTTCTTT
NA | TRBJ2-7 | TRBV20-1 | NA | CSAPYRYEQYF | TGCAGTGCCCCGTACAGATACGAGCAGTACTTC
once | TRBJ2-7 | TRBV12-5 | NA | CASALLRTTNEQYF | TGTGCTAGTGCCCTACTAAGGACAACAAACGAGCAGTACTTC
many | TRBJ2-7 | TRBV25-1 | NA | CASSGGDSF | TGTGCCAGCAGTGGGGGGGACAGCTTC